The 14 T cell receptor beta chains below all came from one sample that was sequenced in a study of metastatic and nonmetastatic thyroid tumors. TCRdb used MiXCR to call clones anew from the PCR reads. The table lists under 50,000 clones, around 27% of them singletons, with roughly 11% in the top ten. Before thyroid surgery, none of the patients had received any treatment. The sequenced material came from blood. Receptors were obtained from a male donor with papillary thyroid cancer or a benign thyroid nodule (not recorded which). Some clones in this sample may be carry-over from other donors' samples.

This chain joins TRBV20-1 and TRBJ1-3; the D is unclear. CDR1 and CDR2 (germline): DFQATT, SNEGSKA (reference sequence). Trimming took 0 bases from V and 7 from J, leaving 13 bases between them. This CDR3 is built from 14 residues. CDR3 nucleotides: TGCAGTGCTAGAGATCGTCAGATGGGGAACACCATATATTTT. Translated: CSARDRQMGNTIYF.

Concerning this clone: At one end, the junction sequence differs from germline, possibly due to a read error. V usage is TRBV27 and J usage is TRBJ2-7; 9 positions agree with TRBD1. The CDR3 is made up of 20 amino acids. CDR1 MNHEY and CDR2 SMNVEV come from the germline V gene (reference sequence). The chain's CDR3 is CASSSYFGGTGKGNSYEQCF. CDR3 bases: TGTGCCAGCAGTTCTTACTTTGGCGGGACAGGGAAAGGAAACTCCTACGAGCAGTGCTTC.

The table lists this clone with a few counts. The gene calls are TRBV27 and TRBJ2-3; D perhaps matches TRBD2 (5 bases). In germline, CDR1 is MNHEY, CDR2 SMNVEV (reference sequence). The CDR3 sequence is 14 residues long. V lost 0 bases and J 5 bases, leaving 9 bases between the germline ends. The CDR3 coding sequence is TGTGCCAGCAGTTTATCCGGGATAGGAGATACGCAGTATTTT. Translated: CASSLSGIGDTQYF.

The chain couples TRBV20-1 to TRBJ2-7, with 12 bases aligning to TRBD2. V lost 3 bases to trimming and J lost 3 bases; unmatched junction nucleotides: 6. The CDR3 loop spans 15 amino acids. Germline V gene lookup returns CDR1 DFQATT and CDR2 SNEGSKA (reference sequence). The CDR3 DNA is TGCAGTGCTAGTGGTCTAGCGGGAGGGGACTACGAGCAGTACTTC. This gives the protein CSASGLAGGDYEQYF.

This clone has ten or more counts. V and J are TRBV10-3 and TRBJ1-4; 7 bases match TRBD1. Per the germline V gene, CDR1 is ENHRY and CDR2 is SYGVKD. Germline trimming cut 4 bases from V and 10 bases from J; bases unmatched to any gene: 15. The CDR3 is 16 amino acids. This CDR3 is CAISADRYEGKSKLFF. The CDR3 region has the DNA TGTGCCATCAGTGCGGACAGGTACGAGGGCAAGTCAAAACTGTTTTTT.

The chain couples TRBV15 to TRBJ2-7; weak D call: TRBD1 (6 bases). CDR1 LNHNV and CDR2 YYDKDF come from the germline V gene (reference sequence). Trimming took 0 bases from V and 3 from J, leaving 9 bases between them. The CDR3 extends over 14 amino acids. This CDR3 is CATSRDEGVYEQYF. CDR3 nucleotide sequence: TGTGCCACCAGCAGAGATGAGGGGGTCTACGAGCAGTACTTC. Combining the CDR3 with reference TRBV15 and TRBJ2-7 gives the whole variable domain DAMVIQNPRYQVTQFGKPVTLSCSQTLNHNVMYWYQQKSSQAPKLLFHYYDKDFNNEADTPDNFQSRRPNTSFCFLDIRSPGLGDTAMYLCATSRDEGVYEQYFGPGTRLTVT.

The sample holds a few counts of this clone. The rearrangement joins TRBV6-1 to TRBJ1-1; D ambiguous. This CDR3 is 12 amino acids long. Germline CDR1 reads MNHNS; CDR2 reads SASEGT. The ends were cut back, 5 bases at V and 10 bases at J, with 14 bases in the middle. The CDR3 nucleotides are TGTGCCAGCAGTAGCAAGACTTGGGGAGCTTTCTTT. The encoded protein is CASSSKTWGAFF.

This clone was counted only a few times. The genes are TRBV27 and TRBJ1-5; perhaps TRBD1 as D (5 bases). Germline CDR1 is MNHEY and CDR2 is SMNVEV (reference sequence). V was trimmed by 2 bases and J by 4 bases, leaving 9 bases between them. The CDR3 runs to 14 residues. CDR3 coding DNA: TGTGCCAGCAGTTTAGCTTGGGGGAATCAGCCCCAGCATTTT. Encoded protein: CASSLAWGNQPQHF.

This clone is labeled as medium-sized. V usage is TRBV11-2 and J usage is TRBJ1-1, with 10 nucleotides matching TRBD1. The germline V gene has CDR1 SGHAT and CDR2 FQNNGV. V trimming: 4 bases; J trimming: 8 bases; junction bases outside the gene matches: 13. This CDR3 comprises 16 residues. The CDR3 DNA reads TGTGCCAGCAGCTCCGTCCCGGGACAGGGGCGGGCAGAAGCTTTCTTT. It encodes CASSSVPGQGRAEAFF.

The chain joins TRBV6-1 to TRBJ2-2; no clear D gene. Trimming took off 6 bases at V and 5 bases at J, with 4 bases between the two ends. Per germline, CDR1 MNHNS and CDR2 SASEGT. The CDR3 is 11 residues long. The CDR3 coding sequence is TGTGCCAGCAGGGGGACCGGGGAGCTGTTTTTT. Amino acids: CASRGTGELFF.

This clone has ten or more counts. This chain uses TRBV7-3 with TRBJ2-1; 9 positions agree with TRBD1. V shed 5 bases, J shed 7 bases, and the junction held 6 bases outside the gene matches. The CDR3 contains 14 residues. Germline loops: CDR1 SGHTA, CDR2 FQGTGA. Written as DNA, the CDR3 is TGTGCCAGCAGCACCGGACAGGGGCGAAATGAGCAGTTCTTC. As protein: CASSTGQGRNEQFF.

In its sample, this clone was seen many times. The chain joins TRBV6-6 to TRBJ2-3, with 7 bases aligning to TRBD1. V lost 0 bases to trimming and J lost 5 bases; unmatched junction nucleotides: 11. CDR3 length: 17 amino acids. Per germline, CDR1 MNHNY and CDR2 SVGAGI (reference sequence). CDR3 loop: CASSYSRRRAGGDTQYF. For the CDR3, the DNA is TGTGCCAGCAGTTACTCTCGGCGTCGGGCAGGGGGAGATACGCAGTATTTT.

This sequence joins TRBV12-3 or TRBV12-4 and TRBJ2-7; D is tentatively TRBD1 or TRBD2 (5 bases each). The CDR3 is 14 residues long. V was trimmed by 6 bases and J by 12 bases, leaving 24 bases between them. This chain's CDR3 is CASSGAGFQPPWYF. For the CDR3, the DNA is TGTGCCAGCAGCGGGGCCGGATTTCAACCCCCCTGGTACTTC.

V usage is TRBV6-1 and J usage is TRBJ2-1; 9 bases match TRBD2. The CDR3 runs to 16 residues. CDR1 and CDR2 from the germline V gene are MNHNS and SASEGT. Trimming cost V 8 bases and J 10 bases; bases outside gene matches: 18. CDR3 loop: CASGRRGGSVGREQFF. As DNA, the CDR3 is TGTGCCAGCGGCCGGCGGGGGGGTTCAGTGGGTAGGGAGCAGTTCTTC.